The 20 T cell receptor beta chains below were found in one sample sequenced in a study of radiotherapy plus CTLA-4 blockade in lung cancer. TCRdb's copy holds only in-frame clones and misses some; the assay was immunoSEQ multiplex PCR. This table has approximately 37,000 clones, 60% to 80% appearing once. The sample here was peripheral blood, taken from a patient treated with radiotherapy plus ipilimumab. Every receptor here comes from a human donor with non-small cell lung cancer who had stable disease on radiotherapy plus ipilimumab.

The CDR3 DNA is TGTGCCAGCAGGACAGGGACAGATACGCAGTATTTT. It codes for CASRTGTDTQYF. The chain carries TRBV6-5 and TRBJ2-3; TRBD1 aligns across 7 bases. CDR3 size: 12 residues. With 6 bases clipped from V and 3 bases from J, the junction kept 0 bases outside the gene matches. CDR1 and CDR2 from the germline V gene are MNHEY and SVGAGI.

V gene TRBV30 combines with J gene TRBJ1-3; perhaps TRBD1 as D (6 bases). Germline CDR1 is GTSNPN and CDR2 is SVGIG (reference sequence). V was shortened by 5 bases and J by 3 bases, with 11 bases between the two germline ends. The CDR3 extends over 13 amino acids. The CDR3 sequence: CAWDRNGGNTIYF. Here the CDR3 DNA reads TGTGCCTGGGACAGGAACGGTGGAAACACCATATATTTT. Filled out from reference TRBV30 and TRBJ1-3, the complete variable domain reads SQTIHQWPATLVQPVGSPLSLECTVEGTSNPNLYWYRQAAGRGLQLLFYSVGIGQISSEVPQNLSASRPQDRQFILSSKKLLLSDSGFYLCAWDRNGGNTIYFGEGSWLTVV.

This clone was detected only a few times. The chain uses TRBV5-1 and TRBJ2-1; 9 nucleotides agree with TRBD2. Germline loops: CDR1 SGHRS, CDR2 YFSETQ. CDR3 length equals 14 residues. J lost 5 bases, V lost 7 bases, and 7 bases had no gene match. CDR3 region: CASRYLAGNNEQFF. The CDR3 bases are TGCGCCAGCCGGTACCTAGCGGGGAACAATGAGCAGTTCTTC.

This clone has a handful of counts. V usage is TRBV5-1 and J usage is TRBJ1-2, with D unclear. The CDR3 totals 12 residues. Trimming left V 2 bases short and J 2 bases short, with 4 bases between. Germline lookup yields CDR1 SGHRS and CDR2 YFSETQ. The CDR3 DNA follows: TGCGCCAGCAGCTTCCGGAACTATGGCTACACCTTC. Encoded protein: CASSFRNYGYTF.

This chain links TRBV5-1 with TRBJ2-5; D is possibly TRBD2 (7 bases). Trimming shortened V by 2 bases and J by 6 bases, and 23 bases separated the two germline ends. The length of the CDR3 is 17 residues. CDR1 is SGHRS, CDR2 YFSETQ, per germline. The chain's CDR3 is CASSFGPPGGVRKTQYF. The CDR3 nucleotides are TGCGCCAGCAGCTTTGGGCCCCCGGGGGGCGTCAGGAAGACCCAGTACTTC.

V and J are TRBV18 and TRBJ2-5; D may be TRBD1 (5 bases). The CDR3 is 13 amino acids. The germline gives CDR1 KGHSH, CDR2 LQKENI. V shed 2 bases and J shed 7 bases, with 11 bases lying between them. CDR3 bases: TGTGCCAGCTCACCAGGGGCCCAGGGGACCCAGTACTTC. Amino acids: CASSPGAQGTQYF.

This sequence joins TRBV7-2 and TRBJ2-2; 8 bases are shared with TRBD2. The trim removed 2 bases at V and 6 bases at J, leaving 14 bases unmatched. This CDR3 has 18 residues. Germline values: CDR1 SGHTA, CDR2 FQGNSA. As DNA, the CDR3 is TGTGCCAGCAGCTTACGACGGACTAGCCCGGCGGGCGCCGGGGAGCTGTTTTTT. It is translated as CASSLRRTSPAGAGELFF.

The chain combines TRBV6-5 with TRBJ2-7; 8 bases match TRBD1. In germline, CDR1 is MNHEY, CDR2 SVGAGI. The V segment lost 5 bases and the J segment 3 bases; nucleotides outside the gene matches: 6. The CDR3 consists of 14 residues. The CDR3 DNA follows: TGTGCCAGCAGTAGGGACAGGAGTGGCTACGAGCAGTACTTC. Translation: CASSRDRSGYEQYF.

The V call is TRBV2, the J call TRBJ2-1; D is unclear. The CDR3 runs 11 residues. Germline V gene sequence: CDR1 SNHLY, CDR2 FYNNEI. The germline V and J ends were trimmed by 7 bases and 4 bases, with 5 bases remaining between them. CDR3: CASIGYNEQFF. The CDR3 DNA follows: TGTGCCAGCATCGGGTACAATGAGCAGTTCTTC. The variable domain in full, completed from reference TRBV2 and TRBJ2-1, reads EPEVTQTPSHQVTQMGQEVILRCVPISNHLYFYWYRQILGQKVEFLVSFYNNEISEKSEIFDDQFSVERPDGSNFTLKIRSTKLEDSAMYFCASIGYNEQFFGPGTRLTVL.

The V call is TRBV10-3, the J call TRBJ2-7; D perhaps matches TRBD1 (6 bases). In germline, CDR1 is ENHRY, CDR2 SYGVKD. The V and J ends lost 2 bases and 7 bases respectively, with 12 bases between them. The CDR3 extends over 13 amino acids. The CDR3 reads CAISEPPRGEQYF. CDR3 DNA: TGTGCCATCAGTGAGCCCCCAAGGGGGGAGCAGTACTTC.

The rearrangement uses TRBV12-5 and TRBJ2-5; tentative D call: TRBD1 (6 bases). V gave up 4 bases and J gave up 7 bases, with 16 bases separating them. Looked up from germline, CDR1 is LGHNT and CDR2 is FRNRAP. CDR3 length: 14 amino acids. The CDR3 DNA is TGTGCTAGTGGTTCCGACGGACAGTCAGGGACCCAGTACTTC. This translates into CASGSDGQSGTQYF.

This clone has just a few counts. V gene TRBV30 combines with J gene TRBJ1-4; 10 positions agree with TRBD1. The germline CDR1 and CDR2 sequences are GTSNPN and SVGIG (reference sequence). This CDR3 is built from 21 residues. CDR3 amino acids: CMSHGTPGQGSLRATNEKLFF. The CDR3 region has the DNA TGTATGAGCCATGGGACCCCGGGACAGGGGAGTTTACGGGCAACTAATGAAAAACTGTTTTTT.

There are a few counts of this clone. The V call is TRBV5-1, the J call TRBJ2-1; TRBD2 agrees at 11 bases. V lost 3 bases to trimming and J lost 5 bases; unmatched junction nucleotides: 4. Germline values: CDR1 SGHRS, CDR2 YFSETQ. The CDR3 extends over 15 amino acids. The CDR3 region is CASSSGTSGNNEQFF. The CDR3 DNA follows: TGCGCCAGCAGCTCCGGGACTAGCGGTAACAATGAGCAGTTCTTC.

The rearrangement links TRBV2 to TRBJ2-7; 10 bases map to TRBD2. V lost 3 bases to trimming and J lost 4 bases; unmatched junction nucleotides: 6. Germline V lookup: CDR1 SNHLY, CDR2 FYNNEI. The CDR3 loop spans 15 amino acids. CDR3 DNA: TGTGCCAGCAGTGATGGGGTACTAGCGGGGTACGAGCAGTACTTC. Translation: CASSDGVLAGYEQYF.

This chain joins TRBV11-2 and TRBJ2-1, with TRBD1 matching over 9 bases. Germline-derived CDR1 and CDR2 are SGHAT and FQNNGV. The length of the CDR3 is 16 residues. The V and J ends lost 5 bases and 4 bases, in that order; junction bases with no gene match: 9. The CDR3 protein is CASSIHRDRDYNEQFF. CDR3 nucleotides: TGTGCCAGCAGCATCCACCGGGACAGGGATTACAATGAGCAGTTCTTC.

The rearrangement links TRBV5-4 to TRBJ2-1; 10 nucleotides agree with TRBD2. Looked up from germline, CDR1 is SGHNT and CDR2 is YYREEE (reference sequence). The V segment lost 2 bases and the J segment 2 bases; nucleotides outside the gene matches: 1. The CDR3 runs to 15 residues. The CDR3 DNA reads as TGTGCCAGCAGCTTAAGCGGGGGGGCCTACAATGAGCAGTTCTTC. It specifies CASSLSGGAYNEQFF.

V is TRBV2 and J is TRBJ2-4; D might be TRBD2 (7 bases). V was clipped by 6 bases and J by 4 bases, with 16 bases between them. CDR1 and CDR2 (germline): SNHLY, FYNNEI. The CDR3 is 15 amino acids. The CDR3 here is CASRGGGGPKNIQYF. CDR3 in DNA: TGTGCCAGCAGGGGGGGAGGGGGGCCGAAAAACATTCAGTACTTC.

A remark on this clone: The junction departs from the called germline gene at one end, perhaps through a read error. DNA for the CDR3: TGTGCCGGCAGCCCTAGCGGGATCTACCAAGAGACCCAGTACTTC. Amino acids: CAGSPSGIYQETQYF. The chain carries TRBV2 and TRBJ2-5; 9 bases fit TRBD2. CDR1 SNHLY and CDR2 FYNNEI come from the germline V gene. CDR3 length: 15 residues.

The V and J genes are TRBV18 and TRBJ2-7; 7 bases line up with TRBD2. The germline V gene has CDR1 KGHSH and CDR2 LQKENI. Germline trimming cut 2 bases from V and 2 bases from J; bases unmatched to any gene: 3. This CDR3 comprises 14 residues. The CDR3 loop reads CASSPAGLPYEQYF. CDR3 sequence (DNA): TGTGCCAGCTCACCAGCGGGACTACCCTACGAGCAGTACTTC.

This chain joins TRBV2 and TRBJ2-3; tentatively, D is TRBD1 (5 bases). In germline, CDR1 is SNHLY, CDR2 FYNNEI. V lost 5 bases and J 4 bases, leaving 13 bases between the germline ends. The CDR3 is made up of 14 amino acids. CDR3 coding DNA: TGTGCCAGCAGTCGAGACAGTTTGGCAGATACGCAGTATTTT. Amino acids: CASSRDSLADTQYF.